Listed below are T cell receptor beta chains from one sample, sequenced in a study of vaccination effects on CD4 cells after COVID-19. These TCRs are of unknown antigen specificity. Repertoires were generated with immunoSEQ multiplex PCR, while TCRdb's copy carries only in-frame clones and drops some. The profile shows 84,000 or so clones, around 77% of them singletons. The sequencing here drew on CD4+ T cells from PBMCs cultured with HCoV-OC43 spike peptides, taken after COVID-19 vaccination. The source is a human donor who received a COVID-19 vaccine. Both conserved end residues are part of each CDR3. D genes are given only for firm matches. Clone size appears in some rows only: once, few, many, or a class for an expanded clone.

-,-,TRBJ1-4,TRBV3-1/TRBV3-2,15,CASSRPGADDEKLFF,TGTGCCAGCAGCCGGCCCGGGGCGGATGACGAAAAACTGTTTTTT
-,TRBD1,TRBJ2-2,TRBV7-2,17,CASSPQDRGVRTGELFF,TGTGCCAGCAGCCCTCAAGACAGGGGGGTCAGGACCGGGGAGCTGTTTTTT
few,-,TRBJ1-5,TRBV6-5,14,CASSYSINRQPQHF,TGTGCCAGCAGTTACTCGATCAACCGGCAGCCCCAGCATTTT
-,TRBD1,TRBJ1-5,TRBV28,16,CASSPGTGASNQPQHF,TGTGCCAGCAGTCCCGGGACAGGGGCGAGCAATCAGCCCCAGCATTTT
-,-,TRBJ2-5,TRBV2,14,CASTMDRNQETQYF,TGTGCCAGCACTATGGACAGAAACCAAGAGACCCAGTACTTC
-,-,TRBJ2-3,TRBV5-1,16,CASSPGGTSPKDTQYF,TGCGCCAGCAGCCCCGGCGGAACTTCCCCCAAAGATACGCAGTATTTT
once,TRBD1,TRBJ2-1,TRBV14,13,CASSQAADRPRFF,TGTGCCAGCAGCCAAGCCGCGGACAGGCCTAGGTTCTTC
-,-,TRBJ1-2,TRBV7-2,13,CASSLRTDYGYTF,TGTGCCAGCAGCTTACGGACGGATTATGGCTACACCTTC
-,-,TRBJ1-4,TRBV4-3,17,CASSQVVRSATNEKLFF,TGCGCCAGCAGCCAAGTTGTTCGATCTGCAACTAATGAAAAACTGTTTTTT
-,-,TRBJ2-1,TRBV6-5,15,CASSYMTSSYNEQFF,TGTGCCAGCAGTTACATGACTAGTTCCTACAATGAGCAGTTCTTC
-,TRBD2,TRBJ2-5,TRBV5-8,16,CASPGLAGILQETQYF,TGTGCCAGCCCCGGACTAGCGGGGATCCTCCAAGAGACCCAGTACTTC
-,-,TRBJ1-1,TRBV18,17,CASSPRLTQGSGTEAFF,TGTGCCAGCTCACCAAGACTGACACAGGGAAGCGGCACTGAAGCTTTCTTT
-,TRBD1,TRBJ1-1,TRBV18,16,CASSPPGRGTVSEAFF,TGTGCCAGCTCACCACCGGGCAGGGGGACTGTTTCTGAAGCTTTCTTT
-,-,TRBJ1-1,TRBV24-1,13,CATSDRGDTEAFF,TGTGCCACCAGTGACCGGGGGGACACTGAAGCTTTCTTT
-,-,TRBJ1-1,TRBV5-1,17,CASSLSGSVRPNTEAFF,TGCGCCAGCAGCTTGAGCGGGTCGGTCAGACCGAACACTGAAGCTTTCTTT
once,-,TRBJ2-3,TRBV2,14,CASSVGGATDTQYF,TGTGCCAGCAGTGTGGGGGGGGCTACAGATACGCAGTATTTT
-,TRBD1,TRBJ1-2,TRBV19,14,CASRAPGQLYGYTF,TGTGCCAGTAGGGCGCCGGGACAGCTCTATGGCTACACCTTC
-,-,TRBJ2-2,TRBV7-2,16,CASSFVGGAETGELFF,TGTGCCAGCAGCTTCGTTGGGGGCGCGGAGACCGGGGAGCTGTTTTTT
-,-,TRBJ1-4,TRBV2,11,CASSGNQKLFF,TGTGCCAGCAGTGGGAACCAGAAACTGTTTTTT
-,-,TRBJ1-3,TRBV4-1,16,CASSQGEASSGNTIYF,TGCGCCAGCAGCCAAGGAGAGGCCAGCTCTGGAAACACCATATATTTT
-,-,TRBJ2-2,TRBV11-1,15,CASGLREFNTGELFF,TGTGCCAGCGGCTTACGGGAATTTAACACCGGGGAGCTGTTTTTT
-,-,TRBJ1-1,TRBV5-1,14,CASSIQAADTEAFF,TGCGCCAGCAGCATACAGGCCGCGGACACTGAAGCTTTCTTT
few,-,TRBJ1-6,TRBV6-2/TRBV6-3,15,CASSYNRRNNSPLHF,TGTGCCAGCAGTTACAACAGGAGAAATAATTCACCCCTCCACTTT
-,TRBD1,TRBJ2-5,TRBV5-1,14,CASSRDSGRETQYF,TGCGCCAGCAGCCGGGACAGCGGTAGGGAGACCCAGTACTTC
-,TRBD1,TRBJ2-3,TRBV5-1,15,CASSLGGTGTDTQYF,TGCGCCAGCAGCTTGGGAGGGACAGGCACAGATACGCAGTATTTT
-,-,TRBJ2-3,TRBV4-1,13,CASSHLSTDTQYF,TGCGCCAGCAGCCACCTAAGCACAGATACGCAGTATTTT
-,-,TRBJ2-3,TRBV24-1,16,CATSDPGSPSTDTQYF,TGTGCCACCAGTGACCCAGGGAGTCCTAGCACAGATACGCAGTATTTT
-,-,TRBJ1-5,TRBV28,17,CASSPPHYKGGNQPQHF,TGTGCCAGCAGTCCGCCCCATTACAAGGGCGGCAATCAGCCCCAGCATTTT
-,-,TRBJ1-2,TRBV3-1/TRBV3-2,15,CASSQDWGRTRGYTF,TGTGCCAGCAGCCAAGATTGGGGACGGACACGTGGCTACACCTTC
-,-,TRBJ1-1,TRBV5-1,16,CASSYSYTTGGTEAFF,TGCGCCAGCAGCTACTCGTACACGACCGGGGGAACTGAAGCTTTCTTT
-,TRBD1,TRBJ1-4,TRBV5-1,15,CASRPIGQGNEKLFF,TGCGCCAGCAGACCGATAGGACAGGGAAATGAAAAACTGTTTTTT
-,TRBD2,TRBJ2-4,TRBV5-1,14,CASSLDLAGVIQYF,TGCGCCAGCAGCTTGGATCTAGCGGGGGTTATTCAGTACTTC
-,TRBD1,TRBJ2-3,TRBV27,15,CARLRTGGCTDTQYF,TGTGCCAGACTGAGGACAGGGGGCTGCACAGATACGCAGTATTTT
-,-,TRBJ1-6,TRBV5-1,17,CASSLEGGVADNSPLHF,TGCGCCAGCAGCTTGGAGGGGGGGGTCGCAGATAATTCACCCCTCCACTTT
-,-,TRBJ2-5,TRBV7-9,14,CASSLPAGQSTQYF,TGTGCCAGCAGCTTACCGGCCGGGCAGTCAACCCAGTACTTC
-,-,TRBJ1-3,TRBV19,16,CASSILDGRTGNTIYF,TGTGCCAGTAGTATTTTGGACGGGAGAACTGGAAACACCATATATTTT